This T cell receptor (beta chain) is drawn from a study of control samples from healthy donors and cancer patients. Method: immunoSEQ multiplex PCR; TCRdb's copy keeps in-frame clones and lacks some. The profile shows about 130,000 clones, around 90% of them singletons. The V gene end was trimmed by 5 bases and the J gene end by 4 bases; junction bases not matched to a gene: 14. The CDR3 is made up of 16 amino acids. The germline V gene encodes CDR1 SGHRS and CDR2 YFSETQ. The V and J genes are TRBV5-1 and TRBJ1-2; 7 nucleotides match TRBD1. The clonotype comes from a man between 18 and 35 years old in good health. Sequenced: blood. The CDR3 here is CASRTGTVRRSYGYTF. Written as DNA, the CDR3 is TGCGCCAGCAGGACTGGGACAGTTCGACGAAGCTATGGCTACACCTTC.